This TCR beta chain was observed in a study of Ad26.COV2.S vaccination and SARS-CoV-2 variants. Study-wide results and limits: Assessments of TCR breadth and depth may have underestimated the total T cell responses. Those who received the vaccine showed greater spike-specific TCR breadth than those given placebo.

Remarks on this clone: Its antigen is not identified.

The V end lost 4 bases, the J end lost 5 bases, and 9 bases lay between the germline ends. The CDR3 length is 13 residues. Germline CDR1 is SGHTS and CDR2 is YDEGEE. The data were produced by immunoSEQ multiplex PCR, yet TCRdb's version contains in-frame clones alone and is incomplete. The sample consists of about 350,000 clones, 90% to 95% of them appearing once. The chain employs TRBV5-8 and TRBJ2-2, with D unclear. This TCR derives from a human donor who had recovered from COVID-19. Specimen: peripheral blood, collected after recovery from COVID-19. The CDR3 reads CASSLGPTGELFF. The DNA for the CDR3 is TGTGCCAGCAGCCTCGGTCCTACCGGGGAGCTGTTTTTT.